This TCR beta chain was profiled in a study of Graves' ophthalmopathy and Graves' hyperthyroidism. This clonotype turned up a few times. Amplification of the TCR beta CDR3 regions used RNA transcripts (as template). Investigators did first-round RT-PCR with HTBI primers, then second-round multiplex PCR. Each CDR3 protein gets one entry after TCRdb re-called the multiplex PCR reads with MiXCR. This table holds about 400,000 distinct CDR3 sequences, under 25% found once. Germline-derived CDR1 and CDR2 are LGHDT and YNNKEL (reference sequence). Trimming shortened V by 2 bases and J by 6 bases, and 13 bases separated the two germline ends. The CDR3 is 14 amino acids. PBMCs came from 10 ml of fresh peripheral blood.

The chain couples TRBV3-1 to TRBJ2-5, with D possibly matching TRBD1 (5 bases). This sequence was found in a woman in her late teens or twenties with stable Graves' hyperthyroidism. Sequenced sample: peripheral blood. CDR3 sequence reads: CASSQKGIQKTQYF. CDR3 DNA sequence: TGTGCCAGCAGCCAAAAGGGGATACAAAAGACCCAGTACTTC.